These 3 T cell receptor beta chains were all obtained from the same sample, sequenced in a study of T cell repertoires in cytomegalovirus infection. No antigens are known for them. TCRdb redid the calling of the reads with MiXCR, one entry per CDR3 protein. The sample lists roughly 730,000 distinct CDR3 sequences; around a third were seen once. This specimen consisted of cultured PBMCs, obtained from culture after CMV antigen stimulation. These receptors all stem from a human donor in good health (CMV status not recorded). Some clones in this sample may be carry-over from other donors' samples.

The chain is built from TRBV28 and TRBJ2-1; 9 bases match TRBD2. The germline V gene encodes CDR1 MDHEN and CDR2 SYDVKM. The J segment lost 11 bases and the V segment lost 5 bases, leaving 7 bases of the junction unmatched. CDR3 length: 13 amino acids. CDR3 DNA sequence: TGTGCCAGCAGTCCGGGACTAGCTGGGAAGCAGTTCTTC. Its translation is CASSPGLAGKQFF.

This clonotype was detected only a few times. The chain is built from TRBV11-2 and TRBJ2-1; tentative D call: TRBD1 (5 bases). Germline V gene lookup returns CDR1 SGHAT and CDR2 FQNNGV. Trimming pared 1 base from V and 1 base from J, leaving 14 bases between. The CDR3 length is 17 residues. In nucleotides, the CDR3 is TGTGCCAGCAGCTTAGCGGTCGGCAGGGTATCCTACAATGAGCAGTTCTTC. It is translated as CASSLAVGRVSYNEQFF.

The chain employs TRBV28 and TRBJ2-5, with D perhaps assigned TRBD1 or TRBD2 (6 bases each). Trimming removed 6 bases at V and 5 bases at J, with 22 bases between. Germline values: CDR1 MDHEN, CDR2 SYDVKM. The CDR3 has 16 amino acids. This chain's CDR3 is CASSSVGGRRGETQYF. CDR3 DNA: TGTGCCAGCAGCTCAGTGGGGGGCAGAAGAGGGGAGACCCAGTACTTC.